In its sample, the clone carrying this T cell receptor beta chain was seen a few times. What it recognizes is unknown. The germline gene is not matched at one end of the junction; a read error may be the cause. The draw of peripheral blood yielded ten milliliters from each donor. A minimum of 5.5 micrograms of total RNA was extracted per sample. With a J-beta primer mix and a sample-barcoded 5' primer, a second PCR ran about 7 to 12 cycles. TCRdb passed the 5' RACE reads through MiXCR, listing each CDR3 protein once. Found here are roughly 1.9 million distinct CDR3 sequences, about two fifths of them singletons; the top ten hold 20% to 25%. This sample is drawn from a study of blood T cells in healthy people across ages. General study points: Older individuals had lower TCR beta diversity per million T cells (the decline was roughly linear).

The CDR3 is 16 amino acids. In germline, CDR1 is DFQATT, CDR2 SNEGSKA (reference sequence). This sequence originates from a human donor in good health. The rearrangement links TRBV20-1 to TRBJ1-2, with no clear D. The sequencing sample was made of blood. The CDR3, as DNA: TGCAGTGCTAGAGGGAGTGGGAGGAGGGCCAACTATGACTACACCTTC. It specifies CSARGSGRRANYDYTF.